These 22 T cell receptor beta chains share one sample of origin, sequenced in a study of liver allograft versus peripheral blood T cells. Study-level information: Recipients' peripheral blood T cell receptor repertoires were compared with those in transplanted livers.

A single record per CDR3 protein comes from TCRdb applying MiXCR to the reads. The sample records over 2,000 distinct CDR3 sequences, roughly 16% being singletons. These receptors originate from a human patient who had a liver transplant. The T cells may partly be graft donor cells.

At least ten counts were recorded for this clonotype. The V call is TRBV9, the J call TRBJ1-2; 7 bases are shared with TRBD1. This CDR3 spans 17 amino acids. The germline V gene has CDR1 SGDLS and CDR2 YYNGEE. The junction had 14 bases not matched to a gene; V was cut back by 1 base and J by 5 bases. The CDR3, as DNA: TGTGCCAGCAGCGTAAACGAAAGGGGGGACAGCGCATATGGCTACACCTTC. This gives the protein CASSVNERGDSAYGYTF.

This clonotype is labeled medium-sized. The chain joins TRBV20-1 to TRBJ1-3; D is unresolved. Looked up from germline, CDR1 is DFQATT and CDR2 is SNEGSKA (reference sequence). V was trimmed by 0 bases and J by 4 bases, leaving 19 bases between them. The CDR3 has 17 residues. In DNA form, the CDR3 reads TGCAGTGCTAGAGATGTAGGCGAACCTATTGCGGGAAACACCATATATTTT. It encodes CSARDVGEPIAGNTIYF.

This clonotype is deemed medium-sized (0.01 to 0.1%). DNA for the CDR3: TGTGCCAGTAGTATACTGGCACCAAGGGGCTACACCTTC. This gives the protein CASSILAPRGYTF. This sequence joins TRBV19 and TRBJ1-2, with D unclear. Germline assignment: CDR1 LNHDA and CDR2 SQIVND (reference sequence). The CDR3 has 13 residues. Trimming removed 2 bases from V and 8 bases from J, with 12 bases in between.

The table lists this clonotype with a few counts. This rearrangement joins TRBV2 to TRBJ1-1; 7 bases map to TRBD1. The junction had 5 bases not matched to a gene; V was cut back by 10 bases and J by 0 bases. There are 13 residues in the CDR3. Germline values: CDR1 SNHLY, CDR2 FYNNEI. CDR3 region: CATRQGMNTEAFF. The CDR3 DNA follows: TGTGCCACCCGACAGGGTATGAACACTGAAGCTTTCTTT.

This clonotype ranks as medium-sized (0.01 to 0.1%). This chain links TRBV6-5 with TRBJ1-1; D is ambiguous. V gave up 3 bases and J gave up 6 bases, with 11 bases separating them. Looked up from germline, CDR1 is MNHEY and CDR2 is SVGAGI. The CDR3 is 13 amino acids. CDR3: CASSYGVEAEAFF. CDR3 nucleotides: TGTGCCAGCAGTTATGGGGTGGAGGCTGAAGCTTTCTTT.

In regard to this clonotype: A clone one base away is much larger, so this may be a read error. The chain has TRBV6-1 and TRBJ1-5; no firm D call. The germline gives CDR1 MNHNS, CDR2 SASEGT. This CDR3 is 13 amino acids long. CDR3: CSSIPDPGKPQHF. The CDR3 nucleotides are TGTTCCAGCATCCCGGACCCGGGGAAGCCCCAGCATTTT.

The chain uses TRBV2 and TRBJ1-2; 7 nucleotides align to TRBD1. This CDR3 is 14 amino acids long. The ends lost 5 bases at V and 3 bases at J; junction bases unmatched: 6. Germline values: CDR1 SNHLY, CDR2 FYNNEI. The CDR3 region has the DNA TGTGCCAGCAGTCCTAGACAGGGAGACTATGGCTACACCTTC. This translates into CASSPRQGDYGYTF.

This clonotype is medium-sized (0.01 to 0.1%). This rearrangement joins TRBV6-1 to TRBJ1-1; D unresolved. Trimming pared 9 bases from V and 0 bases from J, leaving 8 bases between. This CDR3 comprises 12 residues. CDR1 is MNHNS and CDR2 is SASEGT in the germline V gene. The CDR3 DNA is TGTGCCAGTCGACCGTTGAACACTGAAGCTTTCTTT. It codes for CASRPLNTEAFF.

By share, this clonotype counts as medium-sized (0.01 to 0.1%). V gene TRBV6-5 combines with J gene TRBJ1-6; 8 bases are shared with TRBD1. The germline CDR1 and CDR2 sequences are MNHEY and SVGAGI. The CDR3 sequence is 14 residues long. V dropped 6 bases and J dropped 7; count of bases not matched to a gene: 5. The CDR3 region is CASSSGGENSPLHF. Here the CDR3 DNA reads TGTGCCAGCAGCTCAGGGGGCGAGAATTCACCCCTCCACTTT.

This clonotype was found many times. The V gene is TRBV12-3 or TRBV12-4, the J gene TRBJ2-7; D assignment may be TRBD1 or TRBD2 (5 bases each). V shed 5 bases and J shed 3 bases, with 8 bases lying between them. The CDR3 contains 12 residues. The CDR3, as DNA: TGTGCCAGCAGTGGGGACGGCTACGAGCAGTACGTC. Residues: CASSGDGYEQYV.

This clonotype is classed as medium-sized (0.01 to 0.1%). V gene TRBV19 combines with J gene TRBJ1-5, with a possible D match to TRBD1 (5 bases). Germline CDR1 LNHDA, CDR2 SQIVND (reference sequence). The V end was cut by 5 bases, the J end by 11 bases, with 19 bases between. CDR3 size: 14 residues. Here the CDR3 reads CASSPNAAGGAQHF. The CDR3 DNA follows: TGTGCCAGTAGTCCCAATGCGGCGGGGGGAGCCCAGCATTTT.

By sample share, this clonotype is medium-sized. The CDR3 DNA reads as TGTGCCAGCAGCATAGGACAGGGGGCAGGAGCTTTCTTT. It encodes CASSIGQGAGAFF. This chain links TRBV11-3 with TRBJ1-1; 11 bases align to TRBD1. The CDR3 extends over 13 amino acids. Germline assignment: CDR1 SGHNT and CDR2 YENEEA. V was clipped by 5 bases and J by 10 bases; unmatched bases: 6.

This clonotype was seen ten or more times. The chain combines TRBV5-4 with TRBJ1-1; possibly TRBD1 for D (6 bases). The CDR3 extends over 14 amino acids. CDR1 is SGHNT, CDR2 YYREEE, per germline (reference sequence). V lost 2 bases, J lost 0 bases, and 8 bases lay in between. CDR3 amino acids: CASSLTGMNTEAFF. As DNA, the CDR3 is TGTGCCAGCAGCTTAACAGGGATGAACACTGAAGCTTTCTTT.

Relative to its sample, this clonotype is medium-sized. V gene TRBV6-5 combines with J gene TRBJ2-2, with D possibly matching TRBD2 (5 bases). This CDR3 has 15 residues. The germline CDR1 and CDR2 sequences are MNHEY and SVGAGI. Trimming removed 5 bases at V and 0 bases at J, with 10 bases between. The CDR3 sequence is CASSPGLTNTGELFF. The CDR3 DNA reads as TGTGCCAGCAGTCCCGGACTTACGAACACCGGGGAGCTGTTTTTT.

This clonotype was detected ten times or more. The CDR3 loop is CASSLGGDTEAFF. The CDR3 bases are TGTGCCAGCAGTTTAGGGGGGGACACTGAAGCTTTCTTT. The V call is TRBV27, the J call TRBJ1-1; D might be TRBD1 (5 bases). Germline-derived CDR1 and CDR2 are MNHEY and SMNVEV (reference sequence). Between the trimmed V and J ends, which lost 2 bases and 3 bases, there was a span of 7 bases. The CDR3 spans 13 residues.

This clonotype is medium-sized (0.01 to 0.1%) within its sample. This chain uses TRBV6-2 or TRBV6-3 with TRBJ1-5, with D uncertain. Germline V gene sequence: CDR1 MNHEY, CDR2 SVGEGT. The CDR3 is 13 amino acids. Deletions cut 7 bases from V and 7 bases from J, with 14 bases between. CDR3 loop: CASTTQDHQPQHF. The DNA for the CDR3 is TGTGCCAGCACTACTCAAGACCACCAGCCCCAGCATTTT.

This clonotype qualifies as medium-sized. V is TRBV19 and J is TRBJ2-1; a weak D match, TRBD2 (6 bases). V gave up 7 bases and J gave up 10 bases, with 17 bases separating them. CDR3 size: 13 residues. Germline loops: CDR1 LNHDA, CDR2 SQIVND (reference sequence). The DNA for the CDR3 is TGTGCCAGTACCCAGGGAACGGGAGCCGAGCAGTTCTTC. It is translated as CASTQGTGAEQFF.

As for this clonotype: One base away lies a much larger clone, so this may be a sequencing read error. The chain couples TRBV25-1 to TRBJ1-2; a possible D gene is TRBD1 (5 bases). The CDR3 covers 12 residues. CDR1 and CDR2 from the germline V gene are MGHDK and SYGVNS. This CDR3 is CASSNPRRGYIF. In DNA form, the CDR3 reads TGTGCCAGCAGTAATCCTCGGAGGGGCTACATCTTC.

Relative to its sample, this clonotype is medium-sized. The chain combines TRBV13 with TRBJ2-7, with D unresolved. This CDR3 region has 15 residues. Germline CDR1 and CDR2: PRHDT and FYEKMQ (reference sequence). V shed 2 bases and J shed 6 bases, with 17 bases lying between them. As DNA, the CDR3 is TGTGCCAGCAGCTTATTATCGCAACCCTGGGGCGAGCAGTACGTC. Its translation is CASSLLSQPWGEQYV.

By share, this clonotype counts as medium-sized. The CDR3 DNA follows: TGTGCCAGCAGCTTCGAACAAATGAACACTGAAGCTTTCTTT. Translation: CASSFEQMNTEAFF. This sequence joins TRBV7-9 and TRBJ1-1; D ambiguous. The CDR3 sequence is 14 residues long. The V gene lost 3 bases and the J gene lost 0 bases, with 8 bases spanning the gap. Germline V CDR1 and CDR2: SEHNR, FQNEAQ (reference sequence).

By proportion, this clonotype is medium-sized (0.01 to 0.1%). The chain carries TRBV5-4 and TRBJ1-6; D is perhaps TRBD1 (5 bases). CDR3 length: 15 residues. The ends were cut back, 4 bases at V and 0 bases at J, with 8 bases in the middle. Looked up from germline, CDR1 is SGHNT and CDR2 is YYREEE (reference sequence). CDR3 sequence: CASSPDSSYNSPLHF. DNA of the CDR3: TGTGCCAGCAGCCCTGACAGCTCCTATAATTCACCCCTCCACTTT.

Relative to its sample, this clonotype is medium-sized. V gene TRBV7-9 combines with J gene TRBJ1-1, with a tentative D call TRBD1 (5 bases). V was shortened by 7 bases and J by 1 base, with 16 bases between the two germline ends. The CDR3 covers 15 residues. CDR1 is SEHNR and CDR2 is FQNEAQ in the germline V gene (reference sequence). In DNA form, the CDR3 reads TGTGCCAGCACCATTCTCAGGGAGCAGAACACTGAAGCTTTCTTT. It translates to CASTILREQNTEAFF.